This T cell receptor (beta chain) is from a study of blood T cell repertoires in COVID-19. As for the study in general: From the United States, Italy and Spain came samples of acute and convalescent COVID-19.

V shed 0 bases and J shed 4 bases, with 9 bases lying between them. This CDR3 has 14 amino acids. Germline CDR1 LGHNA, CDR2 YNFKEQ. The study drew participants aged about 18 to 89 years from about two dozen US areas. Participants reported their clinical history, and cohort assignment relied on those reports. Within 2 weeks before study entry, exposed participants met a COVID-19 case. Using immunoSEQ multiplex PCR, the repertoire was profiled, and TCRdb retains in-frame clones only, with some absent. There are roughly 430,000 clones in the sample; nearly 90% occur only once, and 1.2% to 1.5% lies in the top ten.

The sequence came from a woman aged 18-30 years who had been exposed to COVID-19. The sample comprised PBMCs or T cells enriched from blood (not recorded which). V and J are TRBV4-2 and TRBJ1-1; D gene uncertain. The CDR3 DNA reads TGTGCCAGCAGCCAAGATTCGGGTTTCACTGAAGCTTTCTTT. Its protein product is CASSQDSGFTEAFF.